The rows below give T cell receptor beta chains drawn from one sample of a study of technical replicates of blood from a handful of donors. TCRdb's table, derived via immunoSEQ multiplex PCR, lists solely in-frame clones and lacks some. The sample includes over 50,000 clones, about 90% of them seen just once. Material: PBMCs. The receptors here all came from a human donor in good health. Some clones in this sample may be carry-over from other donors' samples. Each CDR3 is given with its conserved first and last residue. Each record gives: clone size, V gene, D gene, J gene, CDR3 DNA, CDR3 protein. A D gene is named only where the DNA matches it firmly. Clone size is shown for a subset of rows, as once, few, many or a class of expanded clone.

>NA|TRBV10-3|TRBD1|TRBJ2-2
TGTGCCATCAGTAGGACAGGGGGGGAACAAACGAACACCGGGGAGCTGTTTTTT
CAISRTGGEQTNTGELFF
>NA|TRBV11-1|NA|TRBJ1-1
TGTGCCAGCAGCTTGACAGGGAACACTGAAGCTTTCTTT
CASSLTGNTEAFF
>NA|TRBV7-9|TRBD2|TRBJ2-7
TGTGCCAGCAAGCGGGAGGATTCCTACGAGCAGTACTTC
CASKREDSYEQYF
>once|TRBV19|NA|TRBJ1-2
TGTGCCAGTAGTCAGGGCTTTGGCTATGGCTACACCTTC
CASSQGFGYGYTF
>NA|TRBV6-6|NA|TRBJ1-5
TGTGCCAGCATCCCGGCAGGGAATAGCAATCAGCCCCAGCATTTT
CASIPAGNSNQPQHF
>NA|TRBV18|NA|TRBJ2-1
TGTGCCAGCTCACAGGCCAGTGGGGGGTTACGCTCCTACAATGAGCAGTTCTTC
CASSQASGGLRSYNEQFF
>NA|TRBV7-9|TRBD1|TRBJ2-3
TGTGCCAGCAGCGCCTCGACAGGGCGGTCAGATACGCAGTATTTT
CASSASTGRSDTQYF
>NA|TRBV6-1|TRBD1|TRBJ1-5
TGTGCCAGCTCCCCCCCAGGGGGCGCAGTCCAGCCCCAGCATTTT
CASSPPGGAVQPQHF
>NA|TRBV6-5|NA|TRBJ1-2
TGTGCCAGCAGAAGGGACACGAACTATGGCTACACCTTC
CASRRDTNYGYTF
>NA|TRBV2|TRBD1|TRBJ2-5
TGTGCCAGCAGTAGCCGGGACAGGGTATTGGGGGAGACCCAGTACTTC
CASSSRDRVLGETQYF
>NA|TRBV7-3|TRBD2|TRBJ2-7
TGTGCCAGCAGCTTAATGGTAGCGGGGCCCTGGGAGCAGTACTTC
CASSLMVAGPWEQYF
>NA|TRBV30|NA|TRBJ1-1
TGTGCCTGGTCCCGGGGAGGGAACACTGAAGCTTTCTTT
CAWSRGGNTEAFF
>NA|TRBV29-1|NA|TRBJ2-7
TGCAGCGTTGGGCAGGGCCACGAGCAGTACTTC
CSVGQGHEQYF
>once|TRBV5-1|TRBD1|TRBJ2-5
TGCGCCAGCAGCCTTCAAGGACAGGGTGAGACCCAGTACTTC
CASSLQGQGETQYF
>NA|TRBV6-5|NA|TRBJ2-1
TGTGCCAGCAGTTATACGGTGTACAATGAGCAGTTCTTC
CASSYTVYNEQFF
>NA|TRBV9|NA|TRBJ1-6
TGTGCCAGCACCAGCGGGTCCTTAGGGCAATCACCCCTCCACTTT
CASTSGSLGQSPLHF
>NA|TRBV12-5|NA|TRBJ2-3
TGTGCTAGTGGTCCCCGTATTCCCCTTAGCACAGATACGCAGTATTTT
CASGPRIPLSTDTQYF
>NA|TRBV10-3|NA|TRBJ1-2
TGTGCCATCAGTGACCCGACAGGAAAAGGGGACTATGGCTACACCTTC
CAISDPTGKGDYGYTF
>NA|TRBV5-1|NA|TRBJ1-4
TGCGCCAGCAGCTTGGACAGAGCCCTCGGAGAAAAACTGTTTTTT
CASSLDRALGEKLFF
>NA|TRBV9|TRBD1|TRBJ1-1
TGTGCCAGCAGCGGTGGACAGGAGAACACTGAAGCTTTCTTT
CASSGGQENTEAFF
>NA|TRBV6-1|TRBD1|TRBJ2-7
TGTGCCAGCAGTGTCAGACAGGGATACGAGCAGTACTTC
CASSVRQGYEQYF
>few|TRBV11-1|TRBD1|TRBJ1-2
TGTGCCAGCAGCCGGGACAGGGGAGACTATGGCTACACCTTC
CASSRDRGDYGYTF
>NA|TRBV10-3|TRBD1|TRBJ2-2
TGTGCTATCGGACAGGGGGCCGGGGAGCTGTTTTTT
CAIGQGAGELFF
>NA|TRBV4-1|NA|TRBJ1-4
TGCGCCAGCAGCCAAGAGTGGGGGCTTGGTGAAAAACTGTTTTTT
CASSQEWGLGEKLFF
>NA|TRBV2|NA|TRBJ2-1
TGTGCCAGCAGAGAGGGGGGGTCGTACAATGAGCAGTTCTTC
CASREGGSYNEQFF
>NA|TRBV4-1|NA|TRBJ2-3
TGCGCCAGCAGCGGGGGGGGCGGACGTGAAGATACGCAGTATTTT
CASSGGGGREDTQYF